This T cell receptor (beta chain) was observed in a study of T cell responses to AZD1222 COVID-19 vaccine (dated by TCRdb to 2020 to 2023). For the study in its entirety: TCR sequencing was performed for over 230 trial participants, of whom about 200 were given two doses of AZD1222 and around 25 were given two doses of MenACWY control vaccine. Trial participants were enrolled by age into 18-55, 56-69 and 70-plus year subgroups, with roughly 150, 30 and 60 TCR-sequenced participants respectively. What the study reported, not specific to this receptor: Because no samples from the day 14 peak response were available, repertoires could be characterized only after the peak T cell response. A significant rise in spike-specific TCR breadth and depth was observed after two AZD1222 doses relative to day 0 and relative to MenACWY recipients. Conclusions about previously exposed vaccinees were limited because only a handful of AZD1222 recipients were SARS-CoV-2 seropositive at baseline. Participants were mostly white British and included more females than males, and it was suggested by the authors that clonal diversity may have been underestimated. Reportedly, close to half of the unique spike-specific TCRs recognized epitopes lying outside the regions that are mutated in the B.1.351 and B.1.1.7 variants. The 56-69-year group was small, and its depth increase did not reach significance, likely because of low power. Vaccine-associated CD4 TCRs spanned the whole spike protein, with dominant responses in regions 160-218 and 743-854.

Relative to germline, V is missing 5 bases and J is missing 2 bases, with 6 bases of the junction outside any gene match. Including the terminal cysteine and phenylalanine, the CDR3 comprises 15 residues. Only the CDR3 DNA stays, 45 bases, in frame from base 1. The germline V gene (reference sequence) gives CDR1 as LNHDA and CDR2 as SQIVND. The sample's time point label, in plain terms: about 28 days (+/-7) after the second vaccine dose. Sample treatment or condition, as interpreted from the label and publication: meningococcal conjugate vaccine given as trial control. The vaccinee samples were drawn from two UK trials, COV001 and COV002, one of which was a single-blind randomized controlled phase 2/3 trial testing AZD1222 (ChAdOx1 nCoV-19) in healthy adults. For TCRbeta chain sequencing, PBMC samples were collected from trial participants at day 0 and at day 28 after the second dose. This clone was recorded only once. Its binding antigen is unknown. No base-level quality is on record; no much larger clone is a single base apart.

The CDR3 regions of human TCRbeta chains were subjected to immunosequencing. The original methods were these. Repertoire TCRs were checked for matches against a reference library of SARS-CoV-2-specific TCRs that had been generated using the MIRA antigen-specificity platform. Breadth was defined as the fraction of unique TCRs that were SARS-CoV-2-associated, and depth was defined as the fraction of total T cells that were SARS-CoV-2-associated. Using the MIRA data, each spike-specific TCR was assigned both to the spike region to which the TCR was reactive and to a CD4 or CD8 class. Log10-transformed breadth and depth values were compared by one-way ANOVA with Sidak's multiple comparisons tests. TCRdb took over this immuneACCESS table, retaining in-frame rearrangements with V and J assigned. Such tables are incomplete; in checked studies, under half of the missing clones stem from an unresolved V gene, and the remainder is unexplained. The V and J calls and clone size were taken over from that table, and D and trimming were inferred from the DNA. The sample has some 190,000 clones on record, around 94% of them singletons. The ten largest make up 1.5% to 2% of the sample.

The sequence came from an adult who received the MenACWY meningococcal vaccine as a control. Recombination linked TRBV19 to TRBJ2-7, and 10 junctional nucleotides match TRBD1. The sequencing used peripheral blood, collected 28 days after the second dose of the MenACWY control vaccine. The DNA sequence reads TGTGCCAGTAGTCCCGGGACAGGGGCACCCTACGAGCAGTACTTC. It translates as CASSPGTGAPYEQYF.